What follows are 9 T cell receptor beta chains derived from one specimen sequenced in a study of blood T cell repertoires in COVID-19. Sequencing used immunoSEQ multiplex PCR; TCRdb keeps in-frame clones, though not all of them. The table shows some 230,000 clones, with around 80% occurring only once. Source material: peripheral blood. The receptors were gathered from a woman aged 60-70 years who had recovered from COVID-19.

This sequence joins TRBV7-8 and TRBJ1-2, with 7 bases fitting TRBD1. Germline V gene data show CDR1 as SGHVS and CDR2 as FQNEAQ. V lost 3 bases, J lost 4 bases, and 5 bases stayed unmatched. The CDR3 spans 14 residues. The CDR3 region is CASSLGTEGYGYTF. The CDR3 DNA sequence: TGTGCCAGCAGCTTGGGGACAGAGGGCTATGGCTACACCTTC.

The J gene is TRBJ2-3, the V gene TRBV2; 9 nucleotides line up with TRBD2. Germline V gene data show CDR1 as SNHLY and CDR2 as FYNNEI. CDR3 size: 14 residues. The V segment lost 6 bases and the J segment 1 base; nucleotides outside the gene matches: 2. In DNA form, the CDR3 reads TGTGCCAGCAGCGTAGCGGGGGGCACAGATACGCAGTATTTT. Translating it yields CASSVAGGTDTQYF.

This chain joins TRBV9 and TRBJ2-1; 7 bases line up with TRBD1. CDR1 SGDLS and CDR2 YYNGEE come from the germline V gene. The CDR3 is made up of 14 amino acids. V shed 3 bases and J 3 bases; nucleotides not matched to a gene: 3. The CDR3 is CASSAGQNYNEQFF. The CDR3 DNA follows: TGTGCCAGCAGCGCGGGACAGAACTACAATGAGCAGTTCTTC.

The J gene is TRBJ2-2, the V gene TRBV27, with 9 bases fitting TRBD1. With 6 bases clipped from V and 5 bases from J, the junction kept 13 bases outside the gene matches. The CDR3 totals 17 residues. Germline CDR1 reads MNHEY; CDR2 reads SMNVEV (reference sequence). The CDR3 loop is CASSQLQGALRTGELFF. CDR3 nucleotide sequence: TGTGCCAGCAGCCAACTACAGGGGGCTCTCCGGACCGGGGAGCTGTTTTTT.

This clone was detected only once. V and J are TRBV5-4 and TRBJ2-1; maybe TRBD2 (6 bases). Germline V gene data show CDR1 as SGHNT and CDR2 as YYREEE (reference sequence). The CDR3 contains 17 residues. The V end lost 3 bases, the J end lost 2 bases, and 18 bases lay between the germline ends. CDR3 nucleotide sequence: TGTGCCAGCAGCTCCAAACTGAACGGGGGTCCCTACAATGAGCAGTTCTTC. It codes for CASSSKLNGGPYNEQFF.

V usage is TRBV5-4 and J usage is TRBJ2-1, with D tentatively TRBD2 (7 bases). Germline V gene lookup returns CDR1 SGHNT and CDR2 YYREEE (reference sequence). V lost 0 bases and J 8 bases, leaving 15 bases between the germline ends. The CDR3 has 15 residues. CDR3 bases: TGTGCCAGCAGCTTGGATGCGGGGGCCTTGGATGAGCAGTTCTTC. It specifies CASSLDAGALDEQFF.

The table lists this clone with a few counts. The chain employs TRBV3-1 (or the pseudogene TRBV3-2) and TRBJ1-4; no firm D call. Trimming left V 8 bases short and J 11 bases short, with 15 bases between. The CDR3 length is 12 residues. Germline CDR1 and CDR2: LGHDT and YNNKEL (reference sequence). The DNA for the CDR3 is TGTGCCAGCTCCCCCCCCTCCCAGAAACTGTTTTTT. Its translation is CASSPPSQKLFF.

The chain joins TRBV18 to TRBJ1-1; a possible D gene is TRBD1 (6 bases). Per the germline V gene, CDR1 is KGHSH and CDR2 is LQKENI. The V end lost 3 bases, the J end lost 1 base, and 9 bases lay between the germline ends. The CDR3 is 14 residues long. In nucleotides, the CDR3 is TGTGCCAGCTCACCGGGGGCTTCGAACACTGAAGCTTTCTTT. It yields the protein CASSPGASNTEAFF.

The rearrangement uses TRBV2 and TRBJ1-3; 12 bases align to TRBD1. The CDR3 spans 16 residues. Unmatched junction bases numbered 7, after V lost 8 bases and J lost 2 bases. Germline CDR1 is SNHLY and CDR2 is FYNNEI. This CDR3 is CASGRDRGLAGNTIYF. The CDR3, as DNA: TGTGCCAGCGGTAGGGACAGGGGGCTGGCTGGAAACACCATATATTTT. The variable domain in full, with the rest retrieved from reference TRBV2 and TRBJ1-3, is EPEVTQTPSHQVTQMGQEVILRCVPISNHLYFYWYRQILGQKVEFLVSFYNNEISEKSEIFDDQFSVERPDGSNFTLKIRSTKLEDSAMYFCASGRDRGLAGNTIYFGEGSWLTVV.